The 7 T cell receptor beta chains below all came from one sample that was sequenced in a study of shared clonotypes between healthy human individuals. CD8 cells regarded as naive lacked CD45RO, were positively chosen for CCR7, and omitted terminally differentiated effector memory CD45RA+ cells. TCRdb's copy holds only in-frame clones and misses some; the assay was immunoSEQ multiplex PCR. This table has some 2 million clones, approximately 95% appearing once. The sample was naive CD8+ T cells sorted from blood. Receptor source: a man between 18 and 29 years old in good health.

This clone was recorded only once. This chain joins TRBV27 and TRBJ2-1, with D possibly being TRBD2 (6 bases). Germline assignment: CDR1 MNHEY and CDR2 SMNVEV (reference sequence). V was shortened by 5 bases and J by 10 bases, with 18 bases between the two germline ends. The CDR3 is made up of 14 amino acids. CDR3 amino acids: CASSTPSEGSEQFF. The CDR3 region has the DNA TGTGCCAGCAGTACTCCCTCGGAGGGGAGCGAGCAGTTCTTC.

As concerns this clone: Distinct nucleotide sequences in the sample also encode this CDR3. The chain is built from TRBV27 and TRBJ2-7; the match to TRBD1 covers 7 bases. Unmatched junction bases numbered 7, after V lost 2 bases and J lost 6 bases. Germline CDR1 reads MNHEY; CDR2 reads SMNVEV (reference sequence). The length of the CDR3 is 14 residues. In nucleotides, the CDR3 is TGTGCCAGCAGTTTAAGGGACAGTCGATCCGAGCAGTACTTC. Translation: CASSLRDSRSEQYF.

V usage is TRBV2 and J usage is TRBJ2-3; no firm D call. The CDR3 extends over 15 amino acids. The V gene lost 3 bases and the J gene lost 0 bases, with 10 bases spanning the gap. The germline gives CDR1 SNHLY, CDR2 FYNNEI. The DNA of the CDR3 is TGTGCCAGCAGTGATGCGGCTGCTAGCACAGATACGCAGTATTTT. This encodes CASSDAAASTDTQYF.

This chain joins TRBV7-9 and TRBJ2-7, with D possibly called TRBD1 or TRBD2 (6 bases each). Germline values: CDR1 SEHNR, CDR2 FQNEAQ (reference sequence). The CDR3 is 15 amino acids. Deletions cut 1 base from V and 3 bases from J, with 13 bases between. The CDR3 DNA is TGTGCCAGCAGCTTAGGTACGGGGGCCCACTACGAGCAGTACTTC. Its translation is CASSLGTGAHYEQYF.

The chain has TRBV7-8 and TRBJ2-3; D is possibly TRBD1 or TRBD2 (5 bases each). This CDR3 is built from 15 residues. The germline V and J ends were trimmed by 5 bases and 4 bases, with 16 bases remaining between them. CDR1 and CDR2 from the germline V gene are SGHVS and FQNEAQ. The CDR3 sequence: CASSASGGNPDTQYF. CDR3 coding DNA: TGTGCCAGCAGCGCCAGTGGGGGAAACCCAGATACGCAGTATTTT.

This clone was counted once. Other DNA sequences in this sample translate to the same CDR3. V usage is TRBV28 and J usage is TRBJ1-5; 11 positions match TRBD1. Trimming removed 5 bases from V and 4 bases from J; junction bases left unmatched: 1. The V gene's germline CDR1 is MDHEN and CDR2 SYDVKM. The CDR3 has 14 amino acids. The DNA for the CDR3 is TGTGCCAGCAGTCGGGACAGGGGGAATCAGCCCCAGCATTTT. Protein: CASSRDRGNQPQHF.

The gene calls are TRBV5-5 and TRBJ2-7; TRBD2 might be the D (5 bases). The CDR3 has 14 residues. Trimming shortened V by 1 base and J by 4 bases, and 12 bases separated the two germline ends. Germline V gives CDR1 SGHKS, CDR2 YYEKEE (reference sequence). In DNA form, the CDR3 reads TGTGCCAGCAGCTTGTTTCATTGGGAGTACGAGCAGTACTTC. Translating it yields CASSLFHWEYEQYF.